Many counts were recorded for the clone carrying this TCR beta chain. Its antigen is unknown. Unmatched junction bases numbered 10, after V lost 5 bases and J lost 2 bases. CDR1 SGHTA and CDR2 FQGNSA come from the germline V gene. The CDR3 is made up of 17 amino acids. This sample was included in a study of T cell repertoires in cytomegalovirus infection. In the study overall: Indications of both CMV infection and matching HLA type were provided by public TCR beta signatures. Findings of the study overall: HLA-C-restricted, CMV-specific TCR beta clonotypes were dominant ex vivo.

TCRdb re-analysed the reads in MiXCR, keeping a single row per CDR3 protein. This repertoire shows 150,000 to 200,000 distinct CDR3 sequences, 13% to 15% found once; its top ten account for over 25%. The receptor's source is a human donor in good health (CMV status not recorded). Some clones in this sample may be carry-over from other donors' samples. Sequenced sample: PBMCs. The genes are TRBV7-2 and TRBJ2-1, with TRBD2 matching 9 bases. The CDR3 protein is CASSLPWREGPYNEQFF. The CDR3 region has the DNA TGTGCCAGCAGCCTCCCCTGGCGGGAGGGGCCCTACAATGAGCAGTTCTTC.